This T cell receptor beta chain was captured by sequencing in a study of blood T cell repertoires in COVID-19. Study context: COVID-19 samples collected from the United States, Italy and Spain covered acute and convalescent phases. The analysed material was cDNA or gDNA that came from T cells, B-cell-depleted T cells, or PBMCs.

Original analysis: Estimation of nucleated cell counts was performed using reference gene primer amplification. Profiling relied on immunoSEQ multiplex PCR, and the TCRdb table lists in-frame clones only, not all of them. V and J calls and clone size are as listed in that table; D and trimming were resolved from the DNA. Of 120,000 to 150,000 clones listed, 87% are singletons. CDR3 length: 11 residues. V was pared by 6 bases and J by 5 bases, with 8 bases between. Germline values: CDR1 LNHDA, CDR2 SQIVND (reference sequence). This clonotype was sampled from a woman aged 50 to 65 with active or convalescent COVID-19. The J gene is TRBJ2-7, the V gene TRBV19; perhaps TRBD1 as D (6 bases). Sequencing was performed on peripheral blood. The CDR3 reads CASRQGNEQYF. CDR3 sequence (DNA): TGTGCCAGTAGACAGGGTAACGAGCAGTACTTC.